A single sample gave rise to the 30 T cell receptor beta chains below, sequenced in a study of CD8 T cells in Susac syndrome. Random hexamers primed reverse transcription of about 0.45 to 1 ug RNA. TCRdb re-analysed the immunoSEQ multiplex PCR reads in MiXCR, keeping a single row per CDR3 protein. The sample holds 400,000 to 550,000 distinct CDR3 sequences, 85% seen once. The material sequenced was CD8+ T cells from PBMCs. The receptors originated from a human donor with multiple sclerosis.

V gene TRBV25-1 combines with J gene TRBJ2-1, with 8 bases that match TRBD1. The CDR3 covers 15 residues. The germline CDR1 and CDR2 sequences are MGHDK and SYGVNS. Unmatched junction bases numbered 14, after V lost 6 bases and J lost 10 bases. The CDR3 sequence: CASSDPRQGYMEQFF. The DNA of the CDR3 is TGTGCCAGCAGCGACCCTCGACAGGGGTATATGGAGCAGTTCTTC.

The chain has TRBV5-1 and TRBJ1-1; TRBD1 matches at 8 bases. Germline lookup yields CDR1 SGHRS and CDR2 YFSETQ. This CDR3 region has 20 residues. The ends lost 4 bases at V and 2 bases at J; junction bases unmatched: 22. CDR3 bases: TGCGCCAGCAGCCCCAGGGAGGGCAGGGGGCGTTTTCTTGCTAACACTGAAGCTTTCTTT. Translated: CASSPREGRGRFLANTEAFF.

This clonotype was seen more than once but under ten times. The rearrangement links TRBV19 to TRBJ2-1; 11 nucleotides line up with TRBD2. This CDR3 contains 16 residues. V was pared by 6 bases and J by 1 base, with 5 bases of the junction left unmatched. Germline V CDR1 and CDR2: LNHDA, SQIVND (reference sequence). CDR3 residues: CASSGGTSGSYNEQFF. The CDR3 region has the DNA TGTGCCAGTAGCGGGGGGACTAGCGGATCCTACAATGAGCAGTTCTTC.

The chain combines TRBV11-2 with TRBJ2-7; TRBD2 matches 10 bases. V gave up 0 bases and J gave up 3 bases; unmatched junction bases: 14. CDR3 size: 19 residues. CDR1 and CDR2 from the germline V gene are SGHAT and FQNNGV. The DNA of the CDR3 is TGTGCCAGCAGCTTAGATGATCTAGCGGGGGCTGTCGTTCACTACGAGCAGTACTTC. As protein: CASSLDDLAGAVVHYEQYF.

Here the CDR3 DNA reads TGTGCCAGTAGTATCGGGGCCGGAGAGACCCAGTACTTC. It encodes CASSIGAGETQYF. The chain is built from TRBV19 and TRBJ2-5; tentatively, D is TRBD1 or TRBD2 (5 bases each). CDR1 is LNHDA and CDR2 is SQIVND in the germline V gene (reference sequence). The CDR3 contains 13 residues. The V and J ends lost 3 bases and 4 bases respectively, with 9 bases between them.

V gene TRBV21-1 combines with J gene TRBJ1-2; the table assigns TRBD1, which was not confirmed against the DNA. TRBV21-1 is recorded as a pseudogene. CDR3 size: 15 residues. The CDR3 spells CASTLGTEVDYGYTF. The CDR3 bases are TGTGCCAGCACCCTGGGGACAGAAGTTGACTATGGCTACACCTTC.

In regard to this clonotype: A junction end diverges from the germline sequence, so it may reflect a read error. CDR3 nucleotide sequence: TGCAGTGCTTGGGGGATACATCCTGAGGCTTTCTTT. Its translation: CSAWGIHPEAFF. The V call is TRBV20-1, the J call TRBJ1-1; D perhaps matches TRBD1 (5 bases). The germline V gene has CDR1 DFQATT and CDR2 SNEGSKA (reference sequence). The CDR3 spans 12 residues.

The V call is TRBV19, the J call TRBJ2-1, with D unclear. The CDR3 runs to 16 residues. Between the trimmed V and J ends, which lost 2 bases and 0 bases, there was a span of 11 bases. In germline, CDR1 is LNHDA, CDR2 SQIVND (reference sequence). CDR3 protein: CASSITTLSSYNEQFF. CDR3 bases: TGTGCCAGTAGTATAACCACCCTTAGCTCCTACAATGAGCAGTTCTTC.

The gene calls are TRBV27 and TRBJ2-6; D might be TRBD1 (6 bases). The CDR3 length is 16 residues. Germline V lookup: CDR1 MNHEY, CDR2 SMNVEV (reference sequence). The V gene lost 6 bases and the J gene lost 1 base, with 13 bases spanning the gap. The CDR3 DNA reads TGTGCCAGCAGGCGGACAGAGATATCTGGGGCCAACGTCCTGACTTTC. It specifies CASRRTEISGANVLTF. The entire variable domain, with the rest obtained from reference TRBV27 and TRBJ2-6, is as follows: EAQVTQNPRYLITVTGKKLTVTCSQNMNHEYMSWYRQDPGLGLRQIYYSMNVEVTDKGDVPEGYKVSRKEKRNFPLILESPSPNQTSLYFCASRRTEISGANVLTFGAGSRLTVL.

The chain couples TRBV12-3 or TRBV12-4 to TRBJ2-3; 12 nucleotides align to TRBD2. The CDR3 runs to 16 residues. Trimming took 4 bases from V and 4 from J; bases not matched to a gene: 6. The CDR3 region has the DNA TGTGCCAGCAGTTCCAGACTAGCGGGAGTGTCAGATACGCAGTATTTT. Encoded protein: CASSSRLAGVSDTQYF.

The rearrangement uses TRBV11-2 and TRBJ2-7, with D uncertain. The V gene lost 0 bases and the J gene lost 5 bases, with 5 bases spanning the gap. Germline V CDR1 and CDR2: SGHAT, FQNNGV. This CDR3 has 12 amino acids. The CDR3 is CASSLDWNEQYF. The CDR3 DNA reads TGTGCCAGCAGCTTAGATTGGAACGAGCAGTACTTC. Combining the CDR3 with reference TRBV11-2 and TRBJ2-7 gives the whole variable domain EAGVAQSPRYKIIEKRQSVAFWCNPISGHATLYWYQQILGQGPKLLIQFQNNGVVDDSQLPKDRFSAERLKGVDSTLKIQPAKLEDSAVYLCASSLDWNEQYFGPGTRLTVT.

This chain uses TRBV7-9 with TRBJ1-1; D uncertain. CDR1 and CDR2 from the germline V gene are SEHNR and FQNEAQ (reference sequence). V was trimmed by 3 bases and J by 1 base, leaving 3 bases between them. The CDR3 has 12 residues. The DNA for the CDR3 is TGTGCCAGCAGCTTCCAGAACACTGAAGCTTTCTTT. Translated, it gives CASSFQNTEAFF.

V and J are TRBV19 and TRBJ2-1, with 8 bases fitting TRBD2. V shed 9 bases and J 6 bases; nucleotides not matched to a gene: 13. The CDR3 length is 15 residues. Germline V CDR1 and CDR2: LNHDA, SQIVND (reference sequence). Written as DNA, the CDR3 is TGTGCCAGCGCCATCGGGGCGGGGGGCCTCAATGAGCAGTTCTTC. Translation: CASAIGAGGLNEQFF.

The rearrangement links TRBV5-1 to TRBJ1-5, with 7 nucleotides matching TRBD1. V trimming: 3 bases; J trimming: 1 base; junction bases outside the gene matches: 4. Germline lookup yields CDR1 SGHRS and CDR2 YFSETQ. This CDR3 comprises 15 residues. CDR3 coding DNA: TGCGCCAGCAGCTATGAGGGGGCGAGCAATCAGCCCCAGCATTTT. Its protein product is CASSYEGASNQPQHF.

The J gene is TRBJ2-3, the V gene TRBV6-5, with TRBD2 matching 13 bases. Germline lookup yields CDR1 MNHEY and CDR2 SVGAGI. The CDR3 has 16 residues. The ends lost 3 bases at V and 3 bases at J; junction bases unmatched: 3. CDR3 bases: TGTGCCAGCAGTTATCGACTAGCGGGAGGAACAGATACGCAGTATTTT. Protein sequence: CASSYRLAGGTDTQYF.

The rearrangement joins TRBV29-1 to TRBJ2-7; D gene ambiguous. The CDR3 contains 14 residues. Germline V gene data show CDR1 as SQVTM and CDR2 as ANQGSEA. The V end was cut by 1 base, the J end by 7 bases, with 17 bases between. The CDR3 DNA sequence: TGCAGCGTTGAAGGGACGGACCACGAACTGGAGCAGTACTTC. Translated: CSVEGTDHELEQYF.

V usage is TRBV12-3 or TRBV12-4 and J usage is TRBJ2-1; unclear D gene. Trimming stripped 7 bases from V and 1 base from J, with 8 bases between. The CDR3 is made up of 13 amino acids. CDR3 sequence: CASKNGSYNEQFF. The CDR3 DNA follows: TGTGCCAGCAAAAACGGATCCTACAATGAGCAGTTCTTC.

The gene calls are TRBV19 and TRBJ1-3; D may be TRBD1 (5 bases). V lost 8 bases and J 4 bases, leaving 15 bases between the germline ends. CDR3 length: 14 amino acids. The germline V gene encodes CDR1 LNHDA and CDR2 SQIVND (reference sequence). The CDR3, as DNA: TGTGCCAGTTCCATCACAGGTGGAGGAAACACCATATATTTT. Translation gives CASSITGGGNTIYF.

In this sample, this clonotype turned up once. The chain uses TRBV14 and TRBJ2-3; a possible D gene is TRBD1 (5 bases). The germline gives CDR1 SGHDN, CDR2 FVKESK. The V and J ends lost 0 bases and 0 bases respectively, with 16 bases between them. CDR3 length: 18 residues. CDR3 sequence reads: CASSQDRQGITSTDTQYF. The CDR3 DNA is TGTGCCAGCAGCCAAGACCGGCAGGGAATTACTAGCACAGATACGCAGTATTTT.

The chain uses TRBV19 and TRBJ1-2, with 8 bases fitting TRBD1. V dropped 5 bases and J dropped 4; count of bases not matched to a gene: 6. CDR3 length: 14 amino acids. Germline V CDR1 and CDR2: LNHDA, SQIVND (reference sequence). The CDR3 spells CASSPQGAVYGYTF. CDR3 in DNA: TGTGCCAGTAGTCCCCAGGGGGCTGTCTATGGCTACACCTTC.

The CDR3 sequence is CAWSVGRATQPQHF. CDR3 nucleotide sequence: TGTGCCTGGAGTGTAGGGCGAGCTACGCAGCCCCAGCATTTT. The chain is built from TRBV30 and TRBJ1-5; D call uncertain. CDR3 size: 14 residues. V lost 0 bases, J lost 7 bases, and 13 bases lay in between. Germline CDR1 and CDR2: GTSNPN and SVGIG (reference sequence).

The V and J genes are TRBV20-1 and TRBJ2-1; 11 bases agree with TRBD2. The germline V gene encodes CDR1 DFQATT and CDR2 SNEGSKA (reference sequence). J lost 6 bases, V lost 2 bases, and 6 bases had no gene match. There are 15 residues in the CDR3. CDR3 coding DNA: TGCAGTGCTAGAAGGGTAACTAGCGGGAGCAATGAGCAGTTCTTC. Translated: CSARRVTSGSNEQFF.

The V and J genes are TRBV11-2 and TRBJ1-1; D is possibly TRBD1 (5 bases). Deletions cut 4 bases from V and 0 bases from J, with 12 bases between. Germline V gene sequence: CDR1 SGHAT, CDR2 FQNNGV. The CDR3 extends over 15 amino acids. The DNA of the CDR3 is TGTGCCAGCAGCTCTCTTTGGGACCTGAACACTGAAGCTTTCTTT. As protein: CASSSLWDLNTEAFF.

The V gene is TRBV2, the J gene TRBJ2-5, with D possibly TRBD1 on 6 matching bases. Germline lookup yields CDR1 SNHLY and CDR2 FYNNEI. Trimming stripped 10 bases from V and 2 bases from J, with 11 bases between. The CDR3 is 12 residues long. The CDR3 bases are TGTGCCACCTGGACAGCTCAAGAGACCCAGTACTTC. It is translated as CATWTAQETQYF.

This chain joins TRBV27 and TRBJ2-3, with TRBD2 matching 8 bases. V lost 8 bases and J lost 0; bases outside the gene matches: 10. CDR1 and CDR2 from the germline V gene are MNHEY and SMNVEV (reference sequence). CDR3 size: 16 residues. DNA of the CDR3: TGTGCCAGCGCCCTTCGGACTAGCAGTAGCACAGATACGCAGTATTTT. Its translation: CASALRTSSSTDTQYF.

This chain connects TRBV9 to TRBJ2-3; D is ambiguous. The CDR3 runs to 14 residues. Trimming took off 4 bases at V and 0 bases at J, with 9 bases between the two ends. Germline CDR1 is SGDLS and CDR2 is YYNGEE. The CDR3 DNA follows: TGTGCCAGCAGCATACTGACAAGCACAGATACGCAGTATTTT. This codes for CASSILTSTDTQYF.

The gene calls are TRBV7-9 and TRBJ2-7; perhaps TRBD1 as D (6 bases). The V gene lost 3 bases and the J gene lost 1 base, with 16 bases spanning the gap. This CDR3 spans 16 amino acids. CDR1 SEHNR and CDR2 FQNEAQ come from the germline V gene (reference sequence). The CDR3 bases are TGTGCCAGCAGCTTGAGCCCCCAGGGGAAATCCTACGAGCAGTACTTC. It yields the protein CASSLSPQGKSYEQYF.

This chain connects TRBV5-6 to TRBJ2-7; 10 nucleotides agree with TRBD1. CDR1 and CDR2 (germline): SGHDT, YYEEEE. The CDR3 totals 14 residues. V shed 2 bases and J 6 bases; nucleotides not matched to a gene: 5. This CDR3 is CASSLRQGAGEQYF. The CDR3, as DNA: TGTGCCAGCAGCTTAAGACAGGGGGCTGGCGAGCAGTACTTC.

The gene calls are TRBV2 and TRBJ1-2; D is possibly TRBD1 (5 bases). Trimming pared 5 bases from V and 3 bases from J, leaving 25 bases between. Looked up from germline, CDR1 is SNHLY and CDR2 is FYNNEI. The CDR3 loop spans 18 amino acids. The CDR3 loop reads CASSLGRNFGSDDYGYTF. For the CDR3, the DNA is TGTGCCAGCAGTTTGGGACGGAATTTTGGATCAGACGACTATGGCTACACCTTC. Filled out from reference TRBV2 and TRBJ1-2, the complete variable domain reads EPEVTQTPSHQVTQMGQEVILRCVPISNHLYFYWYRQILGQKVEFLVSFYNNEISEKSEIFDDQFSVERPDGSNFTLKIRSTKLEDSAMYFCASSLGRNFGSDDYGYTFGSGTRLTVV.

CDR3 nucleotide sequence: TGTGCTAGTGGTTTGGCGGGGGTTAATATCACTGAAGCTTTCTTT. Amino acids: CASGLAGVNITEAFF. The chain employs TRBV12-5 and TRBJ1-1, with D possibly TRBD1 on 5 matching bases. The ends were cut back, 1 base at V and 4 bases at J, with 13 bases in the middle. Per the germline V gene, CDR1 is LGHNT and CDR2 is FRNRAP. This CDR3 spans 15 amino acids.